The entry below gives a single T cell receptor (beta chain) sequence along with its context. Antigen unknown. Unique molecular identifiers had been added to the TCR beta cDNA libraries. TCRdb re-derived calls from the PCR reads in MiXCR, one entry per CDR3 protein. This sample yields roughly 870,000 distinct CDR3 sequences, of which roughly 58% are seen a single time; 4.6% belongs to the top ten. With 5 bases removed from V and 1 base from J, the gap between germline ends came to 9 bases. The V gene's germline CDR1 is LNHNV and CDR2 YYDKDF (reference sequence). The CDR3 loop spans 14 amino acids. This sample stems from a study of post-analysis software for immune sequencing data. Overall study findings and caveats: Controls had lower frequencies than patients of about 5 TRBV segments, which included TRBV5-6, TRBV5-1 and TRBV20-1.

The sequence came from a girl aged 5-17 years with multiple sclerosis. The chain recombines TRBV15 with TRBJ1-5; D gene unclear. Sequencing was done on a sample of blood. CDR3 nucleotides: TGTGCCACCAGCCCCCCGGGGAGCAATCAGCCCCAGCATTTT. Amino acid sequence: CATSPPGSNQPQHF.